Listed here is a single TCR beta chain. Its antigen is unidentified. Germline CDR1 is DFQATT and CDR2 is SNEGSKA (reference sequence). The CDR3 spans 11 residues. V dropped 7 bases and J dropped 13; count of bases not matched to a gene: 9. This sample was included in a study of beta chain features in type 1 diabetes. Overall study results and limits: Moderate but significant shortening of TCRB CDR3s was recorded in all four CD4+ subsets from Type 1 diabetes patients. In comparison with healthy donors, patients had naive, central memory and Treg TCRB repertoires that appeared more similar. The analysis here could not establish whether HLA type shapes TCRB rearrangement.

Sequencing targeted expressed TCRB transcripts, as all isolated RNA had been reverse transcribed. An average around 3.8 million reads came from naive, central memory and regulatory T cell samples. Measured with immunoSEQ multiplex PCR; TCRdb has only the in-frame clones, and not every one. The sample shows roughly 340,000 clones, around 13% of them seen only once. The J gene is TRBJ2-1, the V gene TRBV20-1, with 8 nucleotides matching TRBD1. The sample comprised naive CD4+ T cells from blood. The TCR originated in a woman aged 18-30 years with type 1 diabetes. The CDR3 DNA reads TGCAGTGAACTACAACAGGGGGACCAGTTCTTC. Protein: CSELQQGDQFF.